The T cell receptor beta chain described here comes from a study of blood T cell repertoires in COVID-19. In the study overall: From T cells, B-cell-depleted T cells, or PBMCs came the material, which was cDNA or gDNA.

The method was immunoSEQ multiplex PCR; TCRdb's version includes in-frame clones alone and lacks a portion of them. Of around 30,000 clones in the sample, 80% to 95% are singletons; the top ten hold roughly 20%. Trimming cost V 5 bases and J 2 bases, with 13 bases left between them. Per the germline V gene, CDR1 is MNHEY and CDR2 is SVGAGI. CDR3 size: 15 residues. The sample comprised peripheral blood. V gene TRBV6-5 combines with J gene TRBJ2-1; D is perhaps TRBD1 (7 bases). The TCR comes from an older man with acute or convalescent COVID-19. The CDR3 here is CASSIQGRTYNEQFF. The CDR3 DNA is TGTGCCAGCAGTATACAGGGGAGGACCTACAATGAGCAGTTCTTC.